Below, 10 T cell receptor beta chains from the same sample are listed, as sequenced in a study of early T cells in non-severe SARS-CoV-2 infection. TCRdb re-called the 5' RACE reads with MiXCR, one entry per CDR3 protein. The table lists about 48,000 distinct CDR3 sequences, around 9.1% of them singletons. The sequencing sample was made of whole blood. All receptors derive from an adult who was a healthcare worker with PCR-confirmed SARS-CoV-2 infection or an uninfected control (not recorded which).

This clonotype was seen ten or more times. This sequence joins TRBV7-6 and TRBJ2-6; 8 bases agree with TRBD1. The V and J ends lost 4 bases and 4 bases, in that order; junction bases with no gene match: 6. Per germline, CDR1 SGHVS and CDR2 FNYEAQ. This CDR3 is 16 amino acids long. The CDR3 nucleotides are TGTGCCAGCAGCTCCAGACAGGGGTCCGGGGCCAACGTCCTGACTTTC. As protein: CASSSRQGSGANVLTF.

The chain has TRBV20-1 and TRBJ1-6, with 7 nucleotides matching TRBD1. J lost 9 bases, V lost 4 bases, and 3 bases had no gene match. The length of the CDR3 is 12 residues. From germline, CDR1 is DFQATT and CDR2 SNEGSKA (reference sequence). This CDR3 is CSATQGGSPLHF. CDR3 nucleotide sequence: TGCAGTGCTACCCAGGGGGGTTCACCCCTCCACTTT.

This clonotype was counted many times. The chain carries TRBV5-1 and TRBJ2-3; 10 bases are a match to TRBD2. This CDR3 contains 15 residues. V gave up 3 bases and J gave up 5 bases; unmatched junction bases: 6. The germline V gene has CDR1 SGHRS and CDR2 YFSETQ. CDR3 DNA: TGCGCCAGCAGCTCTGAGCTAGCGGGAGAAGATACGCAGTATTTT. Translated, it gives CASSSELAGEDTQYF.

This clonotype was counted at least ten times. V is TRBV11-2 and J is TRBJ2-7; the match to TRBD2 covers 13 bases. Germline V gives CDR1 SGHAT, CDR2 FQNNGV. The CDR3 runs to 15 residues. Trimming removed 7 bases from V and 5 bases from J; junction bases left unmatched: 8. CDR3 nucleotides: TGTGCCAGCAACCGACTAGCGGGAGGTAACCACGAGCAGTACTTC. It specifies CASNRLAGGNHEQYF.

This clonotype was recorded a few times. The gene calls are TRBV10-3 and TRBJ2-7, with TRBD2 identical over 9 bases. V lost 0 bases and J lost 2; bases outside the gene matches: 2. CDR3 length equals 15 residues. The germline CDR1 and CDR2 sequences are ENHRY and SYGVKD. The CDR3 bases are TGTGCCATCAGTGAGTCGCCTAGCGGGACCTACGAGCAGTACTTC. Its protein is CAISESPSGTYEQYF.

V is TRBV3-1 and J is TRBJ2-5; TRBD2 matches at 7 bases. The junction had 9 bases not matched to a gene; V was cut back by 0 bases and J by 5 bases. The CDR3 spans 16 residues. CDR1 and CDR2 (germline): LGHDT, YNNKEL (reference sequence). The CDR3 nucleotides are TGTGCCAGCAGCCAAGATTGGGCGGGAGTTAGGGAGACCCAGTACTTC. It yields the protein CASSQDWAGVRETQYF.

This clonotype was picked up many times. The CDR3 here is CSVEGRYNEQFF. In nucleotides, the CDR3 is TGCAGCGTTGAGGGCAGGTACAATGAGCAGTTCTTC. This rearrangement joins TRBV29-1 to TRBJ2-1, with D unclear. Germline loops: CDR1 SQVTM, CDR2 ANQGSEA. The CDR3 covers 12 residues. Trimming took 3 bases from V and 4 from J, leaving 7 bases between them.

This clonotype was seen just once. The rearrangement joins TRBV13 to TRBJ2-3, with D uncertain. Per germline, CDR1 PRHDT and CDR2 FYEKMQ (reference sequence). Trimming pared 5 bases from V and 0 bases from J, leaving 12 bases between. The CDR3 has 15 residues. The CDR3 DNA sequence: TGTGCCAGCAGCCCTAGACGTTACAGCACAGATACGCAGTATTTT. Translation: CASSPRRYSTDTQYF.

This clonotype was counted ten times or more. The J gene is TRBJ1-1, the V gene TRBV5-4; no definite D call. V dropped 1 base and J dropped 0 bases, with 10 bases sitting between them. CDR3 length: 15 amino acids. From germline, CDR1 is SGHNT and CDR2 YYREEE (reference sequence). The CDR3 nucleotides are TGTGCCAGCAGCTTGTCTGGGTCGATGAACACTGAAGCTTTCTTT. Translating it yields CASSLSGSMNTEAFF.

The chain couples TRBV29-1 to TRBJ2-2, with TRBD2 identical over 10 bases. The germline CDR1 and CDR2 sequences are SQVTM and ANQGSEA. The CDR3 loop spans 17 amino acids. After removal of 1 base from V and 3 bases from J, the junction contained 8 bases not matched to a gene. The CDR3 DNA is TGCAGCGTTGAAGGGGCTAGCGGGAGTCCGGACACCGGGGAGCTGTTTTTT. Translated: CSVEGASGSPDTGELFF.